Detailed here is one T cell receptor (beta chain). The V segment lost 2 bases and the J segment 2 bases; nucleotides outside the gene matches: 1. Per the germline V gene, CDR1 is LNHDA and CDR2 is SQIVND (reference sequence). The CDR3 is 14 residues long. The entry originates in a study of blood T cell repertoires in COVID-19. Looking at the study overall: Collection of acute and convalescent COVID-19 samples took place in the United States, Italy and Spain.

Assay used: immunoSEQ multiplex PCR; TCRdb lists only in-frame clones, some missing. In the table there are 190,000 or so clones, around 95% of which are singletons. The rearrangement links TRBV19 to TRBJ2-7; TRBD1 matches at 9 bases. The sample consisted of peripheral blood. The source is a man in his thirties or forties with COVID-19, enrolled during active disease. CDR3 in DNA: TGTGCCAGTAGTATAAGGGACAGGGCCTACGAGCAGTACTTC. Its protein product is CASSIRDRAYEQYF.